These 27 T cell receptor beta chains came from one sample sequenced in a study of beta chain features in type 1 diabetes. Regarding the study as a whole: A moderate, significant TCRB CDR3 shortening appeared in type 1 diabetes across four CD4+ subsets.

Expressed TCRB transcripts were sequenced, since all the RNA that had been isolated was reverse transcribed. Profiling relied on immunoSEQ multiplex PCR, and the TCRdb table lists in-frame clones only, not all of them. The sample lists about 370,000 clones; about 10% were seen once. The antigens these receptors bind are not known. What was sequenced was central memory CD4+ T cells from blood. The receptors originated from a man aged 30 to 39 with type 1 diabetes.

The table lists this clone with a few counts. The chain links TRBV2 to TRBJ2-5; 8 bases fit TRBD1. The length of the CDR3 is 14 residues. Per germline, CDR1 SNHLY and CDR2 FYNNEI. Trimming removed 5 bases from V and 4 bases from J; junction bases left unmatched: 6. The CDR3 sequence is CASSIRTGRETQYF. Written as DNA, the CDR3 is TGTGCCAGCAGTATCCGGACAGGGCGAGAGACCCAGTACTTC. Full variable domain (rest looked up from reference TRBV2 and TRBJ2-5): EPEVTQTPSHQVTQMGQEVILRCVPISNHLYFYWYRQILGQKVEFLVSFYNNEISEKSEIFDDQFSVERPDGSNFTLKIRSTKLEDSAMYFCASSIRTGRETQYFGPGTRLLVL.

This clone was observed a few times. The chain combines TRBV10-3 with TRBJ2-6; D is perhaps TRBD2 (6 bases). Germline lookup yields CDR1 ENHRY and CDR2 SYGVKD. Between the trimmed V and J ends, which lost 6 bases and 4 bases, there was a span of 7 bases. This CDR3 region has 13 residues. CDR3 loop: CAISGSGANVLTF. DNA of the CDR3: TGTGCCATCAGCGGGAGCGGGGCCAACGTCCTGACTTTC.

This chain uses TRBV7-8 with TRBJ1-4; D remains ambiguous. V lost 4 bases, J lost 8 bases, and 11 bases lay in between. The CDR3 is 13 residues long. Germline CDR1 and CDR2: SGHVS and FQNEAQ. The CDR3 sequence: CASSYRAGEKLFF. The CDR3 DNA reads TGTGCCAGCAGCTACAGAGCAGGCGAAAAACTGTTTTTT.

This clone has only a few counts. The chain combines TRBV30 with TRBJ1-4; TRBD1 is a possible D gene (6 bases). The CDR3 length is 14 residues. V shed 0 bases and J shed 8 bases, with 13 bases lying between them. The V gene's germline CDR1 is GTSNPN and CDR2 SVGIG (reference sequence). The CDR3 spells CAWSVTGFYEKLFF. CDR3 nucleotide sequence: TGTGCCTGGAGTGTGACAGGTTTTTACGAAAAACTGTTTTTT.

The chain joins TRBV7-2 to TRBJ1-1; D unclear. Deletions cut 5 bases from V and 6 bases from J, with 16 bases between. The CDR3 has 14 residues. CDR1 and CDR2 from the germline V gene are SGHTA and FQGNSA. The CDR3 nucleotides are TGTGCCAGCAGCAAGAACACAGACGCGGCTGAAGCTTTCTTT. As protein: CASSKNTDAAEAFF. The variable domain in full, with the rest retrieved from reference TRBV7-2 and TRBJ1-1, is GAGVSQSPSNKVTEKGKDVELRCDPISGHTALYWYRQSLGQGLEFLIYFQGNSAPDKSGLPSDRFSAERTGGSVSTLTIQRTQQEDSAVYLCASSKNTDAAEAFFGQGTRLTVV.

This chain joins TRBV19 and TRBJ2-1; D possibly uses TRBD1 or TRBD2 (5 bases each). V was cut by 1 base and J by 8 bases, with 15 bases left in between. The CDR3 sequence is 15 residues long. Per germline, CDR1 LNHDA and CDR2 SQIVND (reference sequence). CDR3 DNA sequence: TGTGCCAGTAGTATAGGTGGGACCCTACGCCATGAGCAGTTCTTC. As protein: CASSIGGTLRHEQFF. Based on the CDR3 plus reference TRBV19 and TRBJ2-1, the full variable domain is DGGITQSPKYLFRKEGQNVTLSCEQNLNHDAMYWYRQDPGQGLRLIYYSQIVNDFQKGDIAEGYSVSREKKESFPLTVTSAQKNPTAFYLCASSIGGTLRHEQFFGPGTRLTVL.

This clone was seen repeatedly, ten times or more. The J gene is TRBJ2-4, the V gene TRBV14; 8 nucleotides line up with TRBD1. The V gene's germline CDR1 is SGHDN and CDR2 FVKESK. The CDR3 runs 15 residues. The V segment lost 4 bases and the J segment 7 bases; nucleotides outside the gene matches: 9. CDR3 coding DNA: TGTGCCAGCAGCCCCGGACAGGGAATAAGGAACATTCAGTACTTC. Translating it yields CASSPGQGIRNIQYF.

In this sample, this clone turned up a few times. A far larger clone is only one base removed, so a read error is likely. V and J are TRBV6-1 and TRBJ1-3; D may be TRBD1 (6 bases). The CDR3 sequence is 14 residues long. Trimming pared 6 bases from V and 0 bases from J, leaving 9 bases between. Germline-derived CDR1 and CDR2 are MNHNS and SASEGT. Here the CDR3 reads CASRTGISGNTIYF. The CDR3 bases are TGTGCCAGCAGAACAGGGATCTCTGGAAACACCATATATTTT.

In DNA, the CDR3 is TGTGCCAGCAGCTTAGCAAGCGCTTCAACTAATGAAAAACTGTTTTTT. It translates to CASSLASASTNEKLFF. The chain links TRBV7-2 to TRBJ1-4; D is unresolved. Trimming cost V 0 bases and J 0 bases, with 8 bases left between them. The CDR3 extends over 16 amino acids. Germline V lookup: CDR1 SGHTA, CDR2 FQGNSA. Drawing the rest from reference TRBV7-2 and TRBJ1-4, the complete variable domain is GAGVSQSPSNKVTEKGKDVELRCDPISGHTALYWYRQSLGQGLEFLIYFQGNSAPDKSGLPSDRFSAERTGGSVSTLTIQRTQQEDSAVYLCASSLASASTNEKLFFGSGTQLSVL.

This clone showed up just a few times. The V gene is TRBV11-3, the J gene TRBJ2-3, with TRBD2 identical over 9 bases. The CDR3 totals 14 residues. Germline CDR1 reads SGHNT; CDR2 reads YENEEA. V lost 3 bases and J lost 4; bases outside the gene matches: 2. The CDR3 coding sequence is TGTGCCAGCAGCTTTAGCGGGAGCGCAGATACGCAGTATTTT. This encodes CASSFSGSADTQYF. Complete variable domain (other parts from reference TRBV11-3 and TRBJ2-3): EAGVVQSPRYKIIEKKQPVAFWCNPISGHNTLYWYLQNLGQGPELLIRYENEEAVDDSQLPKDRFSAERLKGVDSTLKIQPAELGDSAVYLCASSFSGSADTQYFGPGTRLTVL.

This clone was seen more than once but under ten times. V is TRBV5-5 and J is TRBJ2-5, with D unclear. The CDR3 totals 18 residues. Germline V gene lookup returns CDR1 SGHKS and CDR2 YYEKEE (reference sequence). Between the trimmed V and J ends, which lost 2 bases and 5 bases, there was a span of 25 bases. The chain's CDR3 is CASSFDGSRHLRVETQYF. In DNA form, the CDR3 reads TGTGCCAGCAGCTTTGACGGATCACGACACCTTAGAGTCGAGACCCAGTACTTC.

V gene TRBV28 combines with J gene TRBJ1-6; D uncertain. V lost 3 bases and J lost 9, with 12 bases in between. Germline CDR1 MDHEN, CDR2 SYDVKM. This CDR3 region has 14 residues. The CDR3 sequence: CASSLGVTISPLHF. The CDR3 coding sequence is TGTGCCAGCAGTTTGGGAGTAACCATTTCACCCCTCCACTTT.

This clone was counted ten times or more. CDR3 loop: CASTPVGTDTQYF. The CDR3 bases are TGTGCCAGTACACCAGTAGGCACAGATACGCAGTATTTT. The chain employs TRBV19 and TRBJ2-3; no firm D call. The CDR3 has 13 residues. Germline CDR1 and CDR2: LNHDA and SQIVND (reference sequence). The ends were cut back, 7 bases at V and 1 base at J, with 9 bases in the middle.

This clone turned up a few times. The chain employs TRBV5-1 and TRBJ2-3; 12 nucleotides match TRBD2. Germline trimming cut 2 bases from V and 6 bases from J; bases unmatched to any gene: 4. Per germline, CDR1 SGHRS and CDR2 YFSETQ. This CDR3 has 15 amino acids. The CDR3 loop is CASSFLAGGPDTQYF. In DNA, the CDR3 is TGCGCCAGCAGCTTTCTAGCGGGAGGGCCGGATACGCAGTATTTT.

This clone was counted only a few times. V usage is TRBV28 and J usage is TRBJ2-3, with D perhaps matching TRBD1 or TRBD2 (5 bases each). The length of the CDR3 is 16 residues. The V gene lost 6 bases and the J gene lost 6 bases, with 22 bases spanning the gap. CDR1 and CDR2 (germline): MDHEN, SYDVKM. The CDR3 sequence is CASRQRGRTPGDTQYF. The CDR3, as DNA: TGTGCCAGCAGACAGAGGGGTCGGACCCCGGGGGATACGCAGTATTTT.

This clone occurred a few times. The chain carries TRBV4-2 and TRBJ2-7; the match to TRBD2 covers 7 bases. Germline V gene sequence: CDR1 LGHNA, CDR2 YNFKEQ. With 1 base clipped from V and 0 bases from J, the junction kept 9 bases outside the gene matches. The CDR3 spans 17 residues. The CDR3 spells CASSQGKVGGSSYEQYF. CDR3 coding DNA: TGTGCCAGCAGCCAAGGGAAAGTGGGCGGGAGCTCCTACGAGCAGTACTTC.

This clone was found many times. The gene calls are TRBV7-2 and TRBJ2-2, with D hard to call. The V end lost 1 base, the J end lost 5 bases, and 8 bases lay between the germline ends. The CDR3 runs 14 residues. Germline V gives CDR1 SGHTA, CDR2 FQGNSA. The CDR3 sequence: CASSLVHTTGELFF. The DNA for the CDR3 is TGTGCCAGCAGCTTAGTGCATACTACCGGGGAGCTGTTTTTT.

The chain has TRBV5-4 and TRBJ2-1, with D hard to call. In germline, CDR1 is SGHNT, CDR2 YYREEE (reference sequence). The CDR3 is 13 amino acids. With 1 base removed from V and 7 bases from J, the gap between germline ends came to 9 bases. The CDR3 sequence is CASSLRMVNEQFF. The CDR3 bases are TGTGCCAGCAGCTTGAGAATGGTGAATGAGCAGTTCTTC.

The chain links TRBV29-1 to TRBJ2-3, with D tentatively TRBD1 (6 bases). The CDR3 covers 14 residues. Between the trimmed V and J ends, which lost 3 bases and 4 bases, there was a span of 14 bases. Germline V gene sequence: CDR1 SQVTM, CDR2 ANQGSEA. CDR3 coding DNA: TGCAGCGTTGACGGCAGGGGTAGGGCAGATACGCAGTATTTT. Its translation: CSVDGRGRADTQYF.

This clone was seen a handful of times. The chain is built from TRBV10-3 and TRBJ2-5, with a possible D match to TRBD1 (5 bases). The length of the CDR3 is 16 residues. Between the trimmed V and J ends, which lost 8 bases and 0 bases, there was a span of 19 bases. Germline lookup yields CDR1 ENHRY and CDR2 SYGVKD. CDR3 nucleotides: TGTGCCATCGCGGACAAACCGGGTTTCTACCAAGAGACCCAGTACTTC. Amino acids: CAIADKPGFYQETQYF.

As DNA, the CDR3 is TGTGCCAGCAGGACAGGGGGCGGTGGCAATCAGCCCCAGCATTTT. Protein: CASRTGGGGNQPQHF. This rearrangement joins TRBV28 to TRBJ1-5, with TRBD1 matching over 10 bases. CDR3 size: 15 residues. Unmatched junction bases numbered 4, after V lost 6 bases and J lost 2 bases. Germline V gene data show CDR1 as MDHEN and CDR2 as SYDVKM.

This chain joins TRBV7-2 and TRBJ2-7; no reliable D call. CDR1 and CDR2 (germline): SGHTA, FQGNSA. The CDR3 consists of 14 residues. V lost 5 bases and J lost 3, with 14 bases in between. For the CDR3, the DNA is TGTGCCAGCAGCCGAGAGCGCCCCGACTACGAGCAGTACTTC. Its translation is CASSRERPDYEQYF.

The V call is TRBV7-9, the J call TRBJ1-2; TRBD1 is a possible D gene (6 bases). Looked up from germline, CDR1 is SEHNR and CDR2 is FQNEAQ (reference sequence). This CDR3 comprises 14 residues. V was clipped by 5 bases and J by 4 bases, with 14 bases between them. CDR3 amino acids: CASSPQTGFYGYTF. The DNA for the CDR3 is TGTGCCAGCAGCCCTCAAACAGGGTTCTATGGCTACACCTTC.

This clone was picked up a small number of times. The rearrangement uses TRBV5-6 and TRBJ2-2; no clear D gene. CDR1 and CDR2 from the germline V gene are SGHDT and YYEEEE. The V end lost 4 bases, the J end lost 0 bases, and 16 bases lay between the germline ends. CDR3 length equals 17 residues. CDR3 in DNA: TGTGCCAGCAGCCCGGGTATTCGGTTAACGAACACCGGGGAGCTGTTTTTT. Its protein product is CASSPGIRLTNTGELFF. The variable domain in full, completed from reference TRBV5-6 and TRBJ2-2, reads DAGVTQSPTHLIKTRGQQVTLRCSPKSGHDTVSWYQQALGQGPQFIFQYYEEEERQRGNFPDRFSGHQFPNYSSELNVNALLLGDSALYLCASSPGIRLTNTGELFFGEGSRLTVL.

The table lists this clone with many counts. Here the CDR3 reads CASGSANTEAFF. The CDR3 DNA sequence: TGTGCCAGTGGGTCAGCGAACACTGAAGCTTTCTTT. V gene TRBV19 combines with J gene TRBJ1-1; D not certain. The germline gives CDR1 LNHDA, CDR2 SQIVND (reference sequence). V lost 8 bases, J lost 1 base, and 8 bases lay in between. This CDR3 spans 12 amino acids.

This clone appeared a few times. The chain is built from TRBV5-1 and TRBJ2-2; D is undetermined. CDR1 is SGHRS, CDR2 YFSETQ, per germline. The CDR3 sequence is 15 residues long. Trimming shortened V by 1 base and J by 1 base, and 8 bases separated the two germline ends. DNA of the CDR3: TGCGCCAGCAGCTTGCCGACGGGGAACACCGGGGAGCTGTTTTTT. Its protein is CASSLPTGNTGELFF.

This clone came up many times. This chain links TRBV11-2 with TRBJ2-1; tentatively, D is TRBD2 (5 bases). The CDR3 length is 16 residues. Germline CDR1 and CDR2: SGHAT and FQNNGV. V dropped 5 bases and J dropped 3 bases, with 17 bases sitting between them. CDR3 bases: TGTGCCAGCAGCCCCCCGGGGATCCGGGTCTACAATGAGCAGTTCTTC. Residues: CASSPPGIRVYNEQFF. The full variable domain, rest sourced from reference TRBV11-2 and TRBJ2-1, is EAGVAQSPRYKIIEKRQSVAFWCNPISGHATLYWYQQILGQGPKLLIQFQNNGVVDDSQLPKDRFSAERLKGVDSTLKIQPAKLEDSAVYLCASSPPGIRVYNEQFFGPGTRLTVL.